Listed below are T cell receptor beta chains from one sample, sequenced in a study of blood T cell repertoires in COVID-19. The table came from immunoSEQ multiplex PCR; TCRdb's copy has only in-frame clones and leaves some out. The sample yields 150,000 or so clones, approximately 86% seen once. Input material: peripheral blood. These receptors were collected from a woman in her sixties or seventies with acute or convalescent COVID-19. Each CDR3 is given with its conserved first and last residue. Fields, in order: clone size, D gene, J gene, V gene, CDR3 DNA, CDR3 protein. D genes are given only for firm matches. Size values are once, few and many counts, or a class for expanded clones, and some rows have none.

>.|.|TRBJ2-3|TRBV5-4
TGTGCCAGCAGCTTGGGAGGCACAGATACGCAGTATTTT
CASSLGGTDTQYF
>.|TRBD2|TRBJ2-2|TRBV28
TGTGCCAGCAGCCCTAGCGGGAGGTACACCGGGGAGCTGTTTTTT
CASSPSGRYTGELFF
>.|TRBD2|TRBJ2-3|TRBV27
TGTGCCAGCAGGATAGCGGGGGGGTGGCGAGATACGCAGTATTTT
CASRIAGGWRDTQYF
>.|TRBD1|TRBJ1-6|TRBV6-2/TRBV6-3
TGTGCCAGCAGTTACTCGAGACAGGGTAATTCACCCCTCCACTTT
CASSYSRQGNSPLHF
>.|TRBD2|TRBJ2-1|TRBV14
TGTGCCAGCAGCCAAGTTGGACTAGCGAGGTACAATGAGCAGTTCTTC
CASSQVGLARYNEQFF
>.|.|TRBJ1-2|TRBV7-9
TGTGCCAGCAGCCCCACAGGAAGCTATGGCTACACCTTC
CASSPTGSYGYTF
>.|TRBD1|TRBJ2-2|TRBV25-1
TGTGCCAGCAGTGAACGGACAGGGGGCTGGGGCGGGGAGCTGTTTTTT
CASSERTGGWGGELFF
>.|TRBD1|TRBJ1-6|TRBV5-8
TGTGCCAGCAGCCGGACAGGGGAGGATAATTCACCCCTCCACTTT
CASSRTGEDNSPLHF
>.|TRBD1|TRBJ1-3|TRBV5-4
TGTGCCAGCAGCCCAGGGGGAACTGGAAACACCATATATTTT
CASSPGGTGNTIYF
>.|TRBD1|TRBJ1-2|TRBV12-3/TRBV12-4
TGTGCCAGCAGCCGGGACAGCGTCGATGGCTACACCTTC
CASSRDSVDGYTF
>.|.|TRBJ2-1|TRBV4-3
TGCGCCAGCAGCCAAGCTAGTGGGGGGGCGGGCAATGAGCAGTTCTTC
CASSQASGGAGNEQFF
>.|.|TRBJ1-5|TRBV29-1
TGCAGCGTTGTAGAGACAGGCAATCAGCCCCAGCATTTT
CSVVETGNQPQHF
>.|TRBD2|TRBJ2-1|TRBV6-6
TGTGCCAGCAGTTATAGCGGGGAGGGTGAGCAGTTCTTC
CASSYSGEGEQFF
>.|TRBD1|TRBJ1-5|TRBV28
TGTGCCAGCAGTTCGTGGACAGGATCCTATAGCAATCAGCCCCAGCATTTT
CASSSWTGSYSNQPQHF
>few|.|TRBJ2-7|TRBV28
TGTGCCAGCCTAGCGTCGGTCTACGAGCAGTACTTC
CASLASVYEQYF
>.|.|TRBJ2-1|TRBV5-4
TGTGCCAGCAGCTTCACAGGGTACAATGAGCAGTTCTTC
CASSFTGYNEQFF
>.|.|TRBJ1-1|TRBV11-3
TGTGCCAGCAGCTTAGATCCTGACCTGGGCGTTGTGAACACTGAAGCTTTCTTT
CASSLDPDLGVVNTEAFF
>many|TRBD1|TRBJ1-5|TRBV7-2
TGTGCCAGCAGCGCCGGGACAGGGAGGATCAATCAGCCCCAGCATTTT
CASSAGTGRINQPQHF
>.|TRBD1|TRBJ2-3|TRBV28
TGTGCCAGCAGGGCCGGGACAGGGTGGGGAGATACGCAGTATTTT
CASRAGTGWGDTQYF
>.|TRBD1|TRBJ2-7|TRBV5-6
TGTGCCAGCAGCACCGGGACAGGGGACGAGCAGTACTTC
CASSTGTGDEQYF
>few|TRBD1|TRBJ2-7|TRBV7-8
TGTGCCAGCAGCCCCCTTTGGGCAGGGGGCACCGAGCAGTACTTC
CASSPLWAGGTEQYF
>.|TRBD1|TRBJ2-1|TRBV15
TGTGCCACCAGCAGAGGGGGACAGGGACGCAATGAGCAGTTCTTC
CATSRGGQGRNEQFF
>.|TRBD2|TRBJ2-7|TRBV7-2
TGTGCCAGCAGCTCACGGACTAGCGGGAAGGGGGAGCAGTACTTC
CASSSRTSGKGEQYF
>.|.|TRBJ2-1|TRBV27
TGTGCCTCCTCACGGGGGAATGAGCAGTTCTTC
CASSRGNEQFF
>.|TRBD1|TRBJ1-2|TRBV3-1/TRBV3-2
TGTGCCAGCAGCCAAGGGACAGGCAAAACCTTC
CASSQGTGKTF
>.|.|TRBJ1-1|TRBV5-4
TGTGCCAGCAGCCCGGGGGGCTCGAGAATTAACACTGAAGCTTTCTTT
CASSPGGSRINTEAFF
>.|.|TRBJ1-6|TRBV11-2
TGTGCCAGCAGCTTAAGGAGAGGACAGAATTCACCCCTCCACTTT
CASSLRRGQNSPLHF